Detailed here is one T cell receptor beta chain. For the diagnoses, clinical symptoms, serum thyroxine and TRAb, thyroid ultrasound and orbital computed tomography were used. Isolation of PBMCs was performed on 8.5 to 10 ml fresh peripheral blood. This CDR3 comprises 16 residues. Germline V lookup: CDR1 LNHDA, CDR2 SQIVND (reference sequence). The junction had 9 bases not matched to a gene; V was cut back by 3 bases and J by 4 bases. This record comes from a study of T cells in Graves' hyperthyroidism and ophthalmopathy. Template material for amplifying TCR beta CDR3 regions consisted of RNA transcripts. The TCR CDR3 first-round RT-PCR relied on the HTBI primer set. Using its own MiXCR run on the multiplex PCR reads, TCRdb lists one record per CDR3 protein. The sample comprises a few hundred thousand distinct CDR3 sequences, around 15% of which are singletons, and approximately 20% rests with the top ten.

This clonotype originated in a woman aged 60-75 years with Graves' ophthalmopathy. The chain recombines TRBV19 with TRBJ1-5, with 7 bases matching TRBD1. The sample taken for sequencing was blood. CDR3 region: CASSIETGQGNQPQHF. The CDR3 DNA is TGTGCCAGTAGTATCGAGACAGGGCAGGGGAATCAGCCCCAGCATTTT.